One and the same sample provided the 27 T cell receptor beta chains below, sequenced in a study of blood T cell repertoires in COVID-19. This table comes from immunoSEQ multiplex PCR, and its TCRdb copy is limited to in-frame clones, with some not included. The sample shows tens of thousands of clones, roughly nine tenths of them seen only once. Sequenced: peripheral blood. These receptors all stem from a human donor in a cohort sampled during active COVID-19.

The rearrangement links TRBV18 to TRBJ2-3; TRBD2 matches 12 bases. The CDR3 totals 16 residues. Germline CDR1 KGHSH, CDR2 LQKENI. Unmatched junction bases numbered 4, after V lost 3 bases and J lost 3 bases. The CDR3 is CASSPKTSGSTDTQYF. CDR3 nucleotides: TGTGCCAGCTCACCGAAGACTAGCGGGAGTACAGATACGCAGTATTTT.

V is TRBV9 and J is TRBJ1-1; TRBD1 agrees at 8 bases. The CDR3 is 15 residues long. Germline V CDR1 and CDR2: SGDLS, YYNGEE. V shed 4 bases and J 3 bases; nucleotides not matched to a gene: 8. DNA of the CDR3: TGTGCCAGCAGCCTCCTCATGGACAGGGACACTGAAGCTTTCTTT. It yields the protein CASSLLMDRDTEAFF.

This clone was counted between two and nine times. The J gene is TRBJ1-2, the V gene TRBV6-1; perhaps TRBD1 as D (5 bases). The CDR3 covers 14 residues. Germline CDR1 is MNHNS and CDR2 is SASEGT. Trimming shortened V by 2 bases and J by 2 bases, and 9 bases separated the two germline ends. CDR3 nucleotides: TGTGCCAGCAGTGAAAGCAGGGTCAACTATGGCTACACCTTC. Protein: CASSESRVNYGYTF.

The chain uses TRBV7-9 and TRBJ2-2, with TRBD2 as a possible D gene (5 bases). Per the germline V gene, CDR1 is SEHNR and CDR2 is FQNEAQ (reference sequence). Deletions cut 0 bases from V and 1 base from J, with 6 bases between. The CDR3 has 15 residues. The CDR3, as DNA: TGTGCCAGCAGCTTAGCCAGCGGGAACACCGGGGAGCTGTTTTTT. The encoded protein is CASSLASGNTGELFF.

This clone was counted a single time. The rearrangement links TRBV10-3 to TRBJ1-3; D is undetermined. Germline lookup yields CDR1 ENHRY and CDR2 SYGVKD. The V and J ends lost 3 bases and 4 bases respectively, with 13 bases between them. The CDR3 consists of 15 residues. The CDR3 loop reads CAISDPTGFGNTIYF. CDR3 in DNA: TGTGCCATCAGTGACCCTACCGGTTTCGGAAACACCATATATTTT.

There are a few counts of this clone. This chain connects TRBV9 to TRBJ1-6, with D perhaps TRBD1 (5 bases). The CDR3 has 14 amino acids. The V end was cut by 0 bases, the J end by 8 bases, with 9 bases between. CDR1 is SGDLS, CDR2 YYNGEE, per germline. The CDR3 loop is CASSVDRTDSPLHF. The CDR3, as DNA: TGTGCCAGCAGCGTAGACAGGACGGATTCACCCCTCCACTTT. Full variable domain (remainder filled in from reference TRBV9 and TRBJ1-6): DSGVTQTPKHLITATGQRVTLRCSPRSGDLSVYWYQQSLDQGLQFLIQYYNGEERAKGNILERFSAQQFPDLHSELNLSSLELGDSALYFCASSVDRTDSPLHFGNGTRLTVT.

The CDR3 DNA follows: TGTGCCAGCAGCACTAGCGGCCTTATACGGGGCGGGGAGCTGTTTTTT. Its translation: CASSTSGLIRGGELFF. The chain uses TRBV9 and TRBJ2-2; 8 bases line up with TRBD2. The CDR3 totals 16 residues. Unmatched junction bases numbered 12, after V lost 4 bases and J lost 7 bases. CDR1 and CDR2 from the germline V gene are SGDLS and YYNGEE.

The rearrangement links TRBV7-9 to TRBJ2-1; D unresolved. CDR1 and CDR2 from the germline V gene are SEHNR and FQNEAQ (reference sequence). The CDR3 is made up of 15 amino acids. V was trimmed by 3 bases and J by 9 bases, leaving 18 bases between them. The CDR3 nucleotides are TGTGCCAGCAGCTTCCTCACGGGTGTAATTGGTGAGCAGTTCTTC. Translated: CASSFLTGVIGEQFF.

This sequence joins TRBV6-5 and TRBJ2-1; 7 bases fit TRBD1. Germline V CDR1 and CDR2: MNHEY, SVGAGI. The CDR3 extends over 13 amino acids. Trimming took 4 bases from V and 8 from J; bases not matched to a gene: 5. In DNA, the CDR3 is TGTGCCAGCAGTTCCAACAGGGGTGATGAGCAGTTCTTC. This gives the protein CASSSNRGDEQFF.

The chain has TRBV28 and TRBJ1-6; D call uncertain. Germline V CDR1 and CDR2: MDHEN, SYDVKM. The length of the CDR3 is 18 residues. V was clipped by 6 bases and J by 9 bases, with 27 bases between them. The CDR3 DNA reads as TGTGCCAGCAGCAGACTATGGGCGCAGCGGGGTTACGGTTCACCCCTCCACTTT. Translated, it gives CASSRLWAQRGYGSPLHF. The entire variable domain, with the rest obtained from reference TRBV28 and TRBJ1-6, is as follows: DVKVTQSSRYLVKRTGEKVFLECVQDMDHENMFWYRQDPGLGLRLIYFSYDVKMKEKGDIPEGYSVSREKKERFSLILESASTNQTSMYLCASSRLWAQRGYGSPLHFGNGTRLTVT.

The V gene is TRBV21-1, the J gene TRBJ2-1; the D call in the table, TRBD2, was not verified against the DNA. TRBV21-1 is an annotated pseudogene. This CDR3 contains 18 residues. CDR3 in amino acids: CASEWLIREGRLYNEQFF. The CDR3 DNA sequence: TGTGCCAGCGAATGGCTTATAAGGGAGGGCCGGCTCTACAATGAGCAGTTCTTC.

CDR3 DNA sequence: TGTGCCAGCAGACGGTTACAAGAGACCCAGTACTTC. It translates to CASRRLQETQYF. The chain carries TRBV12-3 or TRBV12-4 and TRBJ2-5; D unresolved. CDR3 length equals 12 residues. V was shortened by 6 bases and J by 2 bases, with 7 bases between the two germline ends.

The gene calls are TRBV5-1 and TRBJ2-1, with 7 bases aligning to TRBD1. From germline, CDR1 is SGHRS and CDR2 YFSETQ. The CDR3 has 12 amino acids. V lost 4 bases to trimming and J lost 10 bases; unmatched junction nucleotides: 5. The DNA of the CDR3 is TGCGCCAGCAGCGAGCAGGGGGTAGAGCAGTTCTTC. The encoded protein is CASSEQGVEQFF.

This clone has only a few counts. The gene calls are TRBV9 and TRBJ2-3; the D gene is possibly TRBD2 (6 bases). The CDR3 covers 17 residues. Germline assignment: CDR1 SGDLS and CDR2 YYNGEE. Trimming stripped 0 bases from V and 0 bases from J, with 14 bases between. The CDR3 sequence is CASSVEEGTYSTDTQYF. The CDR3 nucleotides read TGTGCCAGCAGCGTAGAGGAGGGGACCTATAGCACAGATACGCAGTATTTT.

The chain employs TRBV5-1 and TRBJ2-3; D not resolved. CDR1 is SGHRS and CDR2 is YFSETQ in the germline V gene. The CDR3 extends over 14 amino acids. Deletions cut 2 bases from V and 3 bases from J, with 10 bases between. CDR3 residues: CASSLGSGTDTQYF. The DNA of the CDR3 is TGCGCCAGCAGCTTAGGTTCCGGGACAGATACGCAGTATTTT.

V is TRBV5-1 and J is TRBJ2-3; no firm D call. The CDR3 sequence is 13 residues long. V was pared by 4 bases and J by 4 bases, with 10 bases between. Germline CDR1 and CDR2: SGHRS and YFSETQ. CDR3 nucleotide sequence: TGCGCCAGCAGCCACGGCCGGGCAGATACGCAGTATTTT. Protein: CASSHGRADTQYF.

This chain connects TRBV6-5 to TRBJ1-6, with D possibly matching TRBD1 (5 bases). This CDR3 comprises 15 residues. The germline V and J ends were trimmed by 4 bases and 7 bases, with 14 bases remaining between them. Germline V gene sequence: CDR1 MNHEY, CDR2 SVGAGI. CDR3 region: CASSSPQGRNSPLHF. CDR3 nucleotides: TGTGCCAGCAGTTCTCCCCAGGGCCGGAATTCACCCCTCCACTTT.

This chain uses TRBV5-1 with TRBJ2-5, with TRBD1 matching 9 bases. Per germline, CDR1 SGHRS and CDR2 YFSETQ. The CDR3 has 15 residues. V gave up 4 bases and J gave up 4 bases; unmatched junction bases: 8. The CDR3 region has the DNA TGCGCCAGCAGCATTGGGACAGGGACGCCAGAGACCCAGTACTTC. Amino acids: CASSIGTGTPETQYF.

This clone was seen only once. The V call is TRBV14, the J call TRBJ2-7; 10 bases align to TRBD1. In germline, CDR1 is SGHDN, CDR2 FVKESK. V was clipped by 6 bases and J by 3 bases; unmatched bases: 5. This CDR3 is built from 14 residues. CDR3 nucleotides: TGTGCCAGCAGTGCGGACAGGGGGTTCTACGAGCAGTACTTC. It codes for CASSADRGFYEQYF.

The chain joins TRBV7-9 to TRBJ2-1; TRBD2 might be the D (6 bases). With 3 bases removed from V and 7 bases from J, the gap between germline ends came to 10 bases. The CDR3 has 13 residues. Germline values: CDR1 SEHNR, CDR2 FQNEAQ (reference sequence). In nucleotides, the CDR3 is TGTGCCAGCAGCTTTCCGACTAGAAATGAGCAGTTCTTC. It encodes CASSFPTRNEQFF.

This sequence joins TRBV19 and TRBJ2-7; 8 nucleotides align to TRBD1. Germline lookup yields CDR1 LNHDA and CDR2 SQIVND (reference sequence). J was trimmed by 2 bases and V by 7 bases; bases with no gene match: 7. CDR3 length: 14 residues. The CDR3 DNA sequence: TGTGCCAGTACCGACAGGGGACAGACCTACGAGCAGTACTTC. This gives the protein CASTDRGQTYEQYF.

The rearrangement links TRBV3-1 (or the pseudogene TRBV3-2) to TRBJ1-2, with 7 bases fitting TRBD1. CDR3 length: 18 residues. Trimming cost V 1 base and J 4 bases; bases outside gene matches: 15. Germline V lookup: CDR1 LGHDT, CDR2 YNNKEL (reference sequence). CDR3 in amino acids: CASSQGRGHRGEFYGYTF. The CDR3 DNA reads as TGTGCCAGCAGCCAAGGAAGGGGTCACAGGGGCGAATTCTATGGCTACACCTTC.

The J gene is TRBJ1-2, the V gene TRBV28; the D gene is possibly TRBD1 (6 bases). The V and J ends lost 2 bases and 8 bases respectively, with 18 bases between them. The germline gives CDR1 MDHEN, CDR2 SYDVKM. There are 15 residues in the CDR3. In DNA form, the CDR3 reads TGTGCCAGCAGTTTAAGGACAGTTCCCATTGGGGGCTACACCTTC. Translation: CASSLRTVPIGGYTF.

The chain has TRBV6-2 or TRBV6-3 and TRBJ1-4; possibly TRBD1 for D (5 bases). V was shortened by 5 bases and J by 8 bases, with 15 bases between the two germline ends. Germline V gene lookup returns CDR1 MNHEY and CDR2 SVGEGT. CDR3 length: 14 amino acids. CDR3 residues: CASSHDLKGEKLFF. The CDR3, as DNA: TGTGCCAGCAGTCACGACCTGAAGGGGGAAAAACTGTTTTTT.

The gene calls are TRBV5-1 and TRBJ2-7; D is unclear. With 7 bases removed from V and 0 bases from J, the gap between germline ends came to 17 bases. This CDR3 is 15 amino acids long. In germline, CDR1 is SGHRS, CDR2 YFSETQ. Written as DNA, the CDR3 is TGCGCCAGCCAAAAAGGTGCGGCTTTCTCCTACGAGCAGTACTTC. The encoded protein is CASQKGAAFSYEQYF.

V gene TRBV7-9 combines with J gene TRBJ2-1, with TRBD2 identical over 8 bases. The CDR3 is 15 amino acids. Trimming at V came to 4 bases and at J to 6 bases, leaving 8 bases not matched to a gene. Germline-derived CDR1 and CDR2 are SEHNR and FQNEAQ (reference sequence). CDR3 in amino acids: CASSSRTSGPNEQFF. DNA of the CDR3: TGTGCCAGCAGCTCTCGTACTAGCGGACCCAATGAGCAGTTCTTC.

The CDR3, as DNA: TGTGCCAGCAGCCCCTATGGGACAGGGGATGGCTACACCTTC. Encoded protein: CASSPYGTGDGYTF. The V call is TRBV5-5, the J call TRBJ1-2; 10 bases map to TRBD1. V dropped 4 bases and J dropped 6; count of bases not matched to a gene: 6. Germline values: CDR1 SGHKS, CDR2 YYEKEE (reference sequence). The CDR3 length is 14 residues.